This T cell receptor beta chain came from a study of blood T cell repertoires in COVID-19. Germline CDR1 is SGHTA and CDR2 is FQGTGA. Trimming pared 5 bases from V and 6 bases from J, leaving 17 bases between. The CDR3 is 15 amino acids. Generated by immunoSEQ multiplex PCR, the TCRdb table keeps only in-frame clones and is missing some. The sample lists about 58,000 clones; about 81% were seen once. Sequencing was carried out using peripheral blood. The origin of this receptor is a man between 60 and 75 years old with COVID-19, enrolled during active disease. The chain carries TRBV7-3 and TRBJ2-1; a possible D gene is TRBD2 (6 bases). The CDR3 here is CASSPNALASNEQFF. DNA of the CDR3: TGTGCCAGCAGCCCTAACGCGCTAGCGAGCAATGAGCAGTTCTTC.